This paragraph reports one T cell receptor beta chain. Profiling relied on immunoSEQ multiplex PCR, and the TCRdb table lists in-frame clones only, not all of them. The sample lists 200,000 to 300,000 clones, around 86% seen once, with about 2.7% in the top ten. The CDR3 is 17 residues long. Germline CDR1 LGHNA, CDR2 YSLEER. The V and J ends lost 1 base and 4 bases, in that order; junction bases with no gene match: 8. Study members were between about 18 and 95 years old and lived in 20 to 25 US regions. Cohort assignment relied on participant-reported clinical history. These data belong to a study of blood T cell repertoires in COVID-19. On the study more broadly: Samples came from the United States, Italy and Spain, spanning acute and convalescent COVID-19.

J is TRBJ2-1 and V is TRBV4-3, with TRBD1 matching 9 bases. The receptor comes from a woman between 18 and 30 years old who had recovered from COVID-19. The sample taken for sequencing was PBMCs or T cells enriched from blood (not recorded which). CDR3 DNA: TGCGCCAGCAGCCAAGCGGGACCGGGACAGGGATACAATGAGCAGTTCTTC. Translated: CASSQAGPGQGYNEQFF.